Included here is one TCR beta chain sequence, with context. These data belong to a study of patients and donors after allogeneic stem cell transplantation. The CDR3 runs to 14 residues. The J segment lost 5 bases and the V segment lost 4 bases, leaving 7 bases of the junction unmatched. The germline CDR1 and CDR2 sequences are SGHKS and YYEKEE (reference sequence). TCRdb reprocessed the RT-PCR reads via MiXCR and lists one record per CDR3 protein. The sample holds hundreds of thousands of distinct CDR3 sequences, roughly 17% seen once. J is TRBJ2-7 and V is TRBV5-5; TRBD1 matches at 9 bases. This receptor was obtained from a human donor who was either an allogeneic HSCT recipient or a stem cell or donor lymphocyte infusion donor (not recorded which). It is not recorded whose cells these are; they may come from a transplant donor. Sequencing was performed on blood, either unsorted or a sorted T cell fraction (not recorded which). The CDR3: CASSRQGVGDEQYF. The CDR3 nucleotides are TGTGCCAGCAGCCGACAGGGGGTCGGCGACGAGCAGTACTTC.